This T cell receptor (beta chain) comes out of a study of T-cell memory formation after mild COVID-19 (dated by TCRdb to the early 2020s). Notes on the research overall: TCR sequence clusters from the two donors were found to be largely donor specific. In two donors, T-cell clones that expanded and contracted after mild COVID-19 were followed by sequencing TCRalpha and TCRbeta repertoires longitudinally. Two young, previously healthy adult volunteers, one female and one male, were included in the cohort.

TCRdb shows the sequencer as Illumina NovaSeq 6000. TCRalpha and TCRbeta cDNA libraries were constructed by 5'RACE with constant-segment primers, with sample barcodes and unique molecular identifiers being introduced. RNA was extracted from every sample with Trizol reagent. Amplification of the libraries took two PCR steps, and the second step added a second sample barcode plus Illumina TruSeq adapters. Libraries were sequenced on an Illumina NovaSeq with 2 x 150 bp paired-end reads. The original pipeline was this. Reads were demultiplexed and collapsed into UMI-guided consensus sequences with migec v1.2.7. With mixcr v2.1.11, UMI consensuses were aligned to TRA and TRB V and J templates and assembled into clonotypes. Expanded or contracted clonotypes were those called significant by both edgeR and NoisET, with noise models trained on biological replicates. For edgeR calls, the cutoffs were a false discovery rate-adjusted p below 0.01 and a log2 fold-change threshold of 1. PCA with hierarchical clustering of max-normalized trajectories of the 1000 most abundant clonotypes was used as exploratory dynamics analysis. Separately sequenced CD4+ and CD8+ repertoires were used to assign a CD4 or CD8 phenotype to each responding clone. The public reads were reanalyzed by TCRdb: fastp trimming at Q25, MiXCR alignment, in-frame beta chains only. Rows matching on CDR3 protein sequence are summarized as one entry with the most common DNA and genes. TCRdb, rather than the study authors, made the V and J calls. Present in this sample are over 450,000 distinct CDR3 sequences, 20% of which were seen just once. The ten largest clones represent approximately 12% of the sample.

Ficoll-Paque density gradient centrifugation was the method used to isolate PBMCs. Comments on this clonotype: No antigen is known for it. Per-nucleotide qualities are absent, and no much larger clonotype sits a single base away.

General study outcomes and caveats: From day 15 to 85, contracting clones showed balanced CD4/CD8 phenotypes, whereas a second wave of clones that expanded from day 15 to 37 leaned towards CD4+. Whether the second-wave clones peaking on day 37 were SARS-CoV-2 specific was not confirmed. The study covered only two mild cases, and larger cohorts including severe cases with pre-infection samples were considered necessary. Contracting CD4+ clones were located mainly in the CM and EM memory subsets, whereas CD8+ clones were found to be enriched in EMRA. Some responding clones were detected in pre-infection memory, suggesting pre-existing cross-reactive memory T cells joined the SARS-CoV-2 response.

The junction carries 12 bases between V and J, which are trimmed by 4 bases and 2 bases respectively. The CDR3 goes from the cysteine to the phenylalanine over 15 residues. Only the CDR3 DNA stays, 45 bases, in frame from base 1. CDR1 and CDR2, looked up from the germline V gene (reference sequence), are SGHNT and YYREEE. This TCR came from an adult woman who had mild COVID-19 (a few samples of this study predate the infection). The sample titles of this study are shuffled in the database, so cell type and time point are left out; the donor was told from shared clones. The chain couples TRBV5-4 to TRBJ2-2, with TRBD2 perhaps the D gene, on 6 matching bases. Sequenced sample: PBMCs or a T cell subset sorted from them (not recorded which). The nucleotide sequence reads TGTGCCAGCAGCCCAAGACTAGACAACACCGGGGAGCTGTTTTTT. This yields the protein CASSPRLDNTGELFF.